This T cell receptor (beta chain) was sequenced in a study of beta chain features in type 1 diabetes. Points from the study as a whole: For patients and controls alike, PCR might favor shorter templates to the same degree.

Deletions cut 3 bases from V and 13 bases from J, with 19 bases between. CDR1 and CDR2 from the germline V gene are SGHVS and FQNEAQ. This CDR3 spans 14 amino acids. Points on this clone: The antigen is undetermined.

Expressed TCRB transcripts were sequenced because the isolated RNA had all been reverse transcribed beforehand. Average reads for naive, central memory and regulatory T cell samples were about 3.57 million. Clones were read by immunoSEQ multiplex PCR, and TCRdb kept only the in-frame ones, dropping some. The sample consists of roughly 290,000 clones, under 8.5% of them appearing once. The chain employs TRBV7-8 and TRBJ2-1; D possibly corresponds to TRBD2 (5 bases). The source is a woman under 30 in good health. Sequenced material: central memory CD4+ T cells from blood. CDR3 loop: CASSLYVARSGQFF. CDR3 coding DNA: TGTGCCAGCAGCTTGTACGTGGCGCGGAGCGGACAGTTCTTC.